Shown below are 13 T cell receptor beta chains from a single sample sequenced in a study of T cell repertoires in cytomegalovirus infection. From the reads, TCRdb called clonotypes with MiXCR, one entry per CDR3 protein. Here the sample spans roughly 700,000 distinct CDR3 sequences, 30% to 35% being singletons. Their cognate antigens are unknown. Specimen: cultured PBMCs, collected from culture after CMV antigen stimulation. The receptors stem from a human donor in good health (CMV status not recorded). Some clones in this sample may be carry-over from other donors' samples.

This clonotype turned up a few times. The rearrangement joins TRBV10-2 to TRBJ2-2; D gene uncertain. Germline V gene data show CDR1 as WSHSY and CDR2 as SAAADI. This CDR3 is 13 amino acids long. Trimming removed 5 bases from V and 5 bases from J, with 9 bases in between. As DNA, the CDR3 is TGCGCCAGCAGTACCGGGCGGACCGGGGAGCTGTTTTTT. Translated: CASSTGRTGELFF.

This chain uses TRBV28 with TRBJ2-3, with TRBD1 as a possible D gene (5 bases). This CDR3 spans 13 amino acids. Germline V lookup: CDR1 MDHEN, CDR2 SYDVKM. V was clipped by 5 bases and J by 6 bases, with 12 bases between them. The CDR3 reads CASSLRAEDTQYF. CDR3 sequence (DNA): TGTGCCAGCAGTCTCAGGGCGGAGGATACGCAGTATTTT.

The chain links TRBV6-1 to TRBJ2-1; D unresolved. V was clipped by 3 bases and J by 7 bases, with 19 bases between them. Germline V lookup: CDR1 MNHNS, CDR2 SASEGT. The CDR3 spans 16 residues. The CDR3 bases are TGTGCCAGCAGTGATGTCGGAATAGTGCAGGAAAATGAGCAGTTCTTC. Translated: CASSDVGIVQENEQFF.

This clonotype was counted ten times or more. The chain is built from TRBV7-8 and TRBJ2-7; D unclear. Germline V gene sequence: CDR1 SGHVS, CDR2 FQNEAQ. The CDR3 runs 13 residues. V lost 0 bases and J 7 bases, leaving 10 bases between the germline ends. CDR3 sequence reads: CASSLAGRFEQYF. The CDR3 DNA follows: TGTGCCAGCAGCTTAGCCGGTCGGTTTGAGCAGTACTTC.

The table lists this clonotype with a few counts. This chain joins TRBV6-2 or TRBV6-3 and TRBJ1-1, with 7 bases fitting TRBD1. The CDR3 loop spans 14 amino acids. Germline values: CDR1 MNHEY, CDR2 SVGEGT. The J segment lost 6 bases and the V segment lost 2 bases, leaving 6 bases of the junction unmatched. The CDR3 loop reads CASSYGDSFPEAFF. Written as DNA, the CDR3 is TGTGCCAGCAGTTACGGGGACAGTTTCCCTGAAGCTTTCTTT.

This clonotype was counted at least ten times. CDR3 sequence reads: CASSLASGGAVTQYF. DNA of the CDR3: TGTGCCAGCAGCTTAGCTAGCGGGGGGGCCGTGACGCAGTATTTT. The chain combines TRBV7-8 with TRBJ2-3; 11 bases are a match to TRBD2. Trimming took 0 bases from V and 9 from J; bases not matched to a gene: 5. The germline V gene encodes CDR1 SGHVS and CDR2 FQNEAQ. CDR3 length equals 15 residues.

This clonotype was observed many times. The J gene is TRBJ2-7, the V gene TRBV7-2, with a weak D call TRBD2 (8 bases). CDR1 is SGHTA and CDR2 is FQGNSA in the germline V gene. The V gene lost 5 bases and the J gene lost 2 bases, with 19 bases spanning the gap. The CDR3 is 16 residues long. CDR3 region: CASSARGPGGPYEQYF. The CDR3 coding sequence is TGTGCCAGCAGCGCTAGGGGGCCGGGAGGGCCCTACGAGCAGTACTTC.

V usage is TRBV5-1 and J usage is TRBJ1-2, with D hard to call. V lost 0 bases and J lost 3, with 9 bases in between. In germline, CDR1 is SGHRS, CDR2 YFSETQ. The CDR3 has 14 residues. CDR3 region: CASSLVPADYGYTF. The CDR3 DNA reads as TGCGCCAGCAGCTTGGTACCGGCTGACTATGGCTACACCTTC.

A single count supports this clonotype. Lacking the conserved final phenylalanine or tryptophan, this CDR3 likely reflects a read error. The DNA is left out, because the CDR3 cannot be placed on it with certainty; the CDR3 is given as TCRdb lists it. The gene calls are TRBV5-4 and TRBJ2-5; the table's D call, TRBD2, was not checked against the DNA. Germline V gene sequence: CDR1 SGHNT, CDR2 YYREEE (reference sequence). Ends included, the CDR3 has 14 residues. CDR3 residues: CASSLERTIGTQYS.

J is TRBJ2-1 and V is TRBV5-4, with D uncertain. The CDR3 loop spans 14 amino acids. Germline CDR1 and CDR2: SGHNT and YYREEE (reference sequence). V gave up 3 bases and J gave up 8 bases, with 15 bases separating them. CDR3 region: CASSSAVVGDEQFF. The CDR3 nucleotides read TGTGCCAGCAGCTCCGCAGTGGTGGGCGATGAGCAGTTCTTC.

The chain uses TRBV7-9 and TRBJ2-1; 7 bases are shared with TRBD2. The germline V gene has CDR1 SEHNR and CDR2 FQNEAQ (reference sequence). This CDR3 is built from 18 residues. The junction had 17 bases not matched to a gene; V was cut back by 5 bases and J by 4 bases. CDR3 protein: CASSGGGGPGRRYNEQFF. CDR3 nucleotides: TGTGCCAGCAGCGGGGGGGGAGGGCCTGGGAGGAGATACAATGAGCAGTTCTTC.

There are a few counts of this clonotype. V gene TRBV12-3 or TRBV12-4 combines with J gene TRBJ2-3; weak D call: TRBD1 (5 bases). Trimming cost V 6 bases and J 0 bases, with 10 bases left between them. The CDR3 is 14 amino acids. CDR3 bases: TGTGCCAGCAGGCCGACAGCTAGCACAGATACGCAGTATTTT. It encodes CASRPTASTDTQYF.

The chain is built from TRBV5-1 and TRBJ2-1, with 12 bases aligning to TRBD1. Germline assignment: CDR1 SGHRS and CDR2 YFSETQ. The CDR3 is 15 amino acids. Trimming removed 3 bases from V and 8 bases from J; junction bases left unmatched: 6. CDR3 in amino acids: CASSSGTGGAYEQFF. CDR3 DNA sequence: TGCGCCAGCAGCTCCGGGACAGGGGGCGCCTATGAGCAGTTCTTC. Filled out from reference TRBV5-1 and TRBJ2-1, the complete variable domain reads KAGVTQTPRYLIKTRGQQVTLSCSPISGHRSVSWYQQTPGQGLQFLFEYFSETQRNKGNFPGRFSGRQFSNSRSEMNVSTLELGDSALYLCASSSGTGGAYEQFFGPGTRLTVL.